The present T cell receptor beta chain was sequenced within a study of cytomegalovirus exposure and HLA in healthy donors. The ends were cut back, 0 bases at V and 5 bases at J, with 17 bases in the middle. The CDR3 sequence is 18 residues long. Use of 60 Vbeta and 13 Jbeta primers characterized the PCR. The protocol was immunoSEQ multiplex PCR, while the TCRdb copy is restricted to in-frame clones and leaves out a portion. Here the sample spans 95,000 to 150,000 clones, 80% being singletons. Material: PBMCs. The chain is built from TRBV23-1 and TRBJ1-6, with TRBD1 as a possible D gene (5 bases). TRBV23-1 is given ORF status, its function remaining uncertain. This TCR was sampled from a man aged 30 to 39 in good health and CMV-seropositive. The CDR3 region is CASSQSGKGKFNNSPLHF. The CDR3 nucleotides read TGCGCCAGCAGTCAATCAGGGAAGGGGAAATTCAATAATTCACCCCTCCACTTT.